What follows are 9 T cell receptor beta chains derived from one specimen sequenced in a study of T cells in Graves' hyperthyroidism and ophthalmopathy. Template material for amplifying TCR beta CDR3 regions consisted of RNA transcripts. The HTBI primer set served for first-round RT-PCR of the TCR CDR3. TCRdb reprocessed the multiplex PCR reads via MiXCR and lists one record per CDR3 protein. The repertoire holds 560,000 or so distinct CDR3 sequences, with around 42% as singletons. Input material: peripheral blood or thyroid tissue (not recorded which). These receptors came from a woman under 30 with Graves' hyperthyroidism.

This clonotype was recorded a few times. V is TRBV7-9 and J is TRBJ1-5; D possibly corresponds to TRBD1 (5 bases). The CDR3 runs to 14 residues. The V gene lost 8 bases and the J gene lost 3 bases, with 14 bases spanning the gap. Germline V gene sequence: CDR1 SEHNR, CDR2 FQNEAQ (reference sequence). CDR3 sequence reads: CASGSSGFNQPQHF. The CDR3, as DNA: TGTGCCAGCGGCTCGTCAGGGTTCAATCAGCCCCAGCATTTT.

In DNA form, the CDR3 reads TGTGCCAGCGGACAGGGTTTATTGAACTCTGAAAAACTGTTTTTT. Translated: CASGQGLLNSEKLFF. The chain carries TRBV19 and TRBJ1-4; the match to TRBD1 covers 8 bases. This CDR3 contains 15 residues. With 9 bases clipped from V and 7 bases from J, the junction kept 13 bases outside the gene matches. Germline CDR1 LNHDA, CDR2 SQIVND (reference sequence).

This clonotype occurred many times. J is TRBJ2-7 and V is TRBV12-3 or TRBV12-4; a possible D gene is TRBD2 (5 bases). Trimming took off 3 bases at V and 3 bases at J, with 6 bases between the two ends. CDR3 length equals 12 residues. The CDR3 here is CASSFGGYEQYF. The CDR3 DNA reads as TGTGCCAGCAGTTTTGGAGGCTACGAGCAGTACTTC.

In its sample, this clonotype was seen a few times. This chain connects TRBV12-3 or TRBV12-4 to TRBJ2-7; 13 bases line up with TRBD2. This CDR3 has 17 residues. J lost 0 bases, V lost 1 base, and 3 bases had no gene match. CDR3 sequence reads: CASSLEGLAGNSYEQYF. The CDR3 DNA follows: TGTGCCAGCAGTTTAGAGGGACTAGCGGGGAACTCCTACGAGCAGTACTTC.

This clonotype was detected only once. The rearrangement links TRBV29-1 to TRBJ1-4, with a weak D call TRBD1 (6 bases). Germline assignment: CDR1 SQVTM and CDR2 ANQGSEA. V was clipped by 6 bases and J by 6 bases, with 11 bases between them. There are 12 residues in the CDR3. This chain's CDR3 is CSVAGTHEKLFF. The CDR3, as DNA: TGCAGCGTGGCCGGGACACATGAAAAACTGTTTTTT.

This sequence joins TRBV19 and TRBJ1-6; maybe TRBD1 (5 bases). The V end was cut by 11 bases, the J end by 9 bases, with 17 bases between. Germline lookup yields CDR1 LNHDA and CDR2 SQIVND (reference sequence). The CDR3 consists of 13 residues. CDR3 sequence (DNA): TGTGCCTGGACGGCGGGGCTGCGTTCACCCCTCCACTTT. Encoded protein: CAWTAGLRSPLHF.

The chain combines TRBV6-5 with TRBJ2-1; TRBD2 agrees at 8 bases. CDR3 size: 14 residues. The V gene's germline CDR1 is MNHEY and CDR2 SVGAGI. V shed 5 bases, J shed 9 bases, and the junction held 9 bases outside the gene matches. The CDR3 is CASSPGTSMVEQFF. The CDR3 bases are TGTGCCAGCAGTCCCGGGACTAGTATGGTTGAGCAGTTCTTC.

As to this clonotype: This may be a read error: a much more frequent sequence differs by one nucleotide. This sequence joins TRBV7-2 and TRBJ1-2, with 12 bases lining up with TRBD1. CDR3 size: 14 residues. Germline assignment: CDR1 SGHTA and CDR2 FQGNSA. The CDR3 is CAGSRDRGLDGYTF. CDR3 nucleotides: TGTGCCGGCAGCCGGGACAGGGGGCTGGATGGCTACACCTTC.

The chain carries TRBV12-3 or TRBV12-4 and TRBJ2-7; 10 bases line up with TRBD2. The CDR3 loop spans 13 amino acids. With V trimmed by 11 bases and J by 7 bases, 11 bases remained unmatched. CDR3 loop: CAARTSGINEQYF. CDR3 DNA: TGTGCCGCCAGGACTAGCGGTATCAATGAGCAGTACTTC.